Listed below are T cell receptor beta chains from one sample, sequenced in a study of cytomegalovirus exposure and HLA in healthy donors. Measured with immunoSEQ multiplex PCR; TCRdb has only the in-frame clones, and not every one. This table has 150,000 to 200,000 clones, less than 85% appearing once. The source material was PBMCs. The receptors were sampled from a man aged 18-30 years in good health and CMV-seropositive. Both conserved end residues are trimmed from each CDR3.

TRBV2 ASSFGLAGGKGDTQY
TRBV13 ASSSPGVGGDPEAF
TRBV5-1 ASSATGTSGETQY
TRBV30 AWSWRGSTDTQY
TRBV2 ASSDLRELEY
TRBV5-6 ASSADRGRSGNTIY
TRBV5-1 ASSLGGSDEAF
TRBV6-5 ASSYSKGASNEQF
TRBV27 ASSLQGGGNQPQH
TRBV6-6 ASSPSAGGPGGELF
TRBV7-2 ASSHGTSGGSSYEQY
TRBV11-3 ASSPLVGTQY
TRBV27 ASSLIGTGEYTEAF
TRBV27 ASRGNGQGLDTGELF
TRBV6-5 ASRPYSGVEDTQY
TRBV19 ASSIGQSFNYGYT
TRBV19 ASHGQGSMNTEAF
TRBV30 AWSVRLAGGRGTDTQY
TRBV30 AWSAGQSSGNTIY
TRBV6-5 ASRTGQYGYT
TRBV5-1 ASSPGQALYEQY
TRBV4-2 ASSSQGATAYEQY
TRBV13 ASSQNSRWRDGYT
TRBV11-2 ASSLVGGISGNTIY
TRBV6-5 ASPQGSPGEQY
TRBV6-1 ASSGTWGDQPQH
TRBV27 ASSFWVAGENEQF
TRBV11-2 ASSFGETYEQY
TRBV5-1 ASSLPTGTGRFGSYNEQF
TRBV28 ASSSWTSSSYEQY
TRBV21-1 ASSKEEGGSGTEAF